These 27 T cell receptor beta chains share one sample of origin, sequenced in a study of tumor-infiltrating lymphocytes in primary liver carcinoma. Unsorted bulk tissue, roughly 19-33 mg of it, served as the source for co-extraction of RNA and DNA. With a constant-region primer, TCR beta cDNA was made from around 520 ng of total RNA. TCR beta libraries came from three nested multiplex PCR rounds using slightly modified ARM-PCR. A C-beta reverse primer was combined with TRBV1-TRBV30 forward primers in the first two PCR rounds, and each round had around 11 cycles. TCRdb reprocessed the multiplex PCR reads with MiXCR, giving one entry per CDR3 protein. The repertoire has 95,000 to 150,000 distinct CDR3 sequences, 64% of them found once; the top ten carry approximately 8%. Material for sequencing was liver tumor tissue from sampling region 3. As to subset: tumor region T3, left-lateral pole. The receptor set was obtained from a woman aged 60 to 75 with primary liver carcinoma and hepatitis B virus infection.

About this clonotype: The junction and the germline gene differ at one end; a read error may be behind it. The rearrangement joins TRBV29-1 to TRBJ2-7; 10 nucleotides match TRBD1. This CDR3 has 12 amino acids. CDR1 and CDR2 from the germline V gene are SQVTM and ANQGSEA. Here the CDR3 DNA reads TGCAGCGTGCGGGGGACAGGGGACGAGCAATACTTC. Its translation: CSVRGTGDEQYF.

V is TRBV5-8 and J is TRBJ2-2; 9 bases match TRBD1. The CDR3 length is 16 residues. V shed 1 base, J shed 3 bases, and the junction held 4 bases outside the gene matches. CDR1 is SGHTS, CDR2 YDEGEE, per germline. The CDR3 region has the DNA TGTGCCAGCAGCTTGAGTGACAGGGGGGACACCGGGGAGCTGTTTTTT. Protein: CASSLSDRGDTGELFF.

In regard to this clonotype: This sequence may be a read error, since a much larger clone differs from it by one base. The chain uses TRBV28 and TRBJ2-5; D might be TRBD2 (5 bases). This CDR3 region has 11 residues. Germline V gives CDR1 MDHEN, CDR2 SYDVKM. The CDR3 region is CASSQLVGFVF. The CDR3 DNA reads as TGTGCCAGCAGCCAACTAGTGGGATTCGTCTTC.

Ten or more counts support this clonotype. The chain employs TRBV30 and TRBJ2-2; 10 bases are shared with TRBD1. The CDR3 has 14 residues. Germline V CDR1 and CDR2: GTSNPN, SVGIG (reference sequence). The trim removed 1 base at V and 6 bases at J, leaving 2 bases unmatched. DNA for the CDR3: TGTGCCTGGAGTGCGGGGACAGGGGCCGGGGAGCTGTTTTTT. Translated: CAWSAGTGAGELFF.

Note on this clonotype: Mismatch with germline at one junction end may stem from a read error. This chain connects TRBV7-8 to TRBJ2-3; 11 bases are a match to TRBD1. The CDR3 covers 13 residues. CDR1 and CDR2 (germline): SGHVS, FQNEAQ. The CDR3 sequence: CASTGQGADAQYF. In DNA form, the CDR3 reads TGTGCCAGCACCGGACAGGGGGCAGATGCGCAGTATTTT.

V is TRBV20-1 and J is TRBJ2-7; 9 bases fit TRBD2. Germline-derived CDR1 and CDR2 are DFQATT and SNEGSKA (reference sequence). The ends lost 3 bases at V and 4 bases at J; junction bases unmatched: 13. The CDR3 is 16 amino acids. The DNA for the CDR3 is TGCAGTGCTAGCTTGGCGGGAGGGCGCAATTCTTACGAGCAGTACTTC. Its translation is CSASLAGGRNSYEQYF.

The CDR3 spells CASGLSGRVDEQYF. CDR3 DNA sequence: TGTGCCAGCGGTCTGTCCGGGAGAGTGGACGAGCAGTACTTC. This chain joins TRBV28 and TRBJ2-7; D perhaps matches TRBD2 (6 bases). The CDR3 is 14 amino acids. The germline CDR1 and CDR2 sequences are MDHEN and SYDVKM. With 8 bases removed from V and 5 bases from J, the gap between germline ends came to 19 bases.

The count of this clonotype is one. The conserved final phenylalanine or tryptophan is absent from the CDR3, which likely points to a read error. The CDR3 sequence: CASSPTALNTGELFL. The CDR3 nucleotides read TGCGCCAGCAGCCCGACAGCCCTTAACACCGGGGAGCTGTTTCTT. V is TRBV5-1 and J is TRBJ2-2; perhaps TRBD1 as D (5 bases). V lost 4 bases, J lost 2 bases, and 12 bases lay in between. CDR1 and CDR2 (germline): SGHRS, YFSETQ. The CDR3 runs to 15 residues.

This clonotype appeared many times. The chain joins TRBV12-3 or TRBV12-4 to TRBJ2-1; 11 nucleotides match TRBD2. V lost 5 bases, J lost 10 bases, and 4 bases stayed unmatched. This CDR3 comprises 13 residues. CDR3: CASSLTSGTEQFF. The CDR3 DNA is TGTGCCAGCAGTCTGACTAGCGGGACGGAGCAGTTCTTC.

For the CDR3, the DNA is TGTGCCAGCAGCCAAGATACGGCTCGCGGGGTCCTGATGGAGCAGTACTTC. It specifies CASSQDTARGVLMEQYF. The chain uses TRBV4-2 and TRBJ2-7; TRBD2 might be the D (6 bases). V was shortened by 0 bases and J by 7 bases, with 22 bases between the two germline ends. Germline CDR1 LGHNA, CDR2 YNFKEQ. This CDR3 spans 17 amino acids.

This clonotype was observed many times. This chain's CDR3 is CASSVGETQYF. In DNA, the CDR3 is TGTGCCAGCAGTGTGGGGGAGACCCAGTACTTC. This chain uses TRBV2 with TRBJ2-5; no clear D. The germline gives CDR1 SNHLY, CDR2 FYNNEI. V shed 4 bases and J shed 5 bases, with 5 bases lying between them. The CDR3 sequence is 11 residues long.

In the case of this clonotype: Likely a read error: the CDR3 ends without its conserved phenylalanine or tryptophan. The rearrangement links TRBV4-2 to TRBJ1-5; no clear D. This CDR3 is 17 amino acids long. Between the trimmed V and J ends, which lost 1 base and 3 bases, there was a span of 16 bases. Looked up from germline, CDR1 is LGHNA and CDR2 is YNFKEQ. As DNA, the CDR3 is TGTGCCAGCAGCCAAGGGGCGGCCGCTACTTTCAATCAGCCCCAGCATGTT. Translating gives CASSQGAAATFNQPQHV.

This clonotype was found a few times. V usage is TRBV2 and J usage is TRBJ1-5; D unresolved. V lost 7 bases, J lost 3 bases, and 16 bases lay in between. Looked up from germline, CDR1 is SNHLY and CDR2 is FYNNEI. The CDR3 sequence is 15 residues long. The CDR3 region has the DNA TGTGCCAGCAAGACGGATAGCCTAGACAATCAGCCCCAGCATTTT. This translates into CASKTDSLDNQPQHF.

This clonotype came up once. A clone one base away is much larger, so this may be a read error. The CDR3 loop reads CASSFAGRGGDTQYF. CDR3 DNA: TGCGCCAGCAGCTTTGCCGGGAGGGGAGGAGATACGCAGTATTTT. The V and J genes are TRBV5-1 and TRBJ2-3; 8 nucleotides match TRBD2. Trimming took 2 bases from V and 5 from J; bases not matched to a gene: 7. Germline V gives CDR1 SGHRS, CDR2 YFSETQ. The CDR3 contains 15 residues.

This clonotype was observed at least ten times. The V gene is TRBV14, the J gene TRBJ2-2, with 7 nucleotides matching TRBD1. V shed 4 bases, J shed 2 bases, and the junction held 7 bases outside the gene matches. From germline, CDR1 is SGHDN and CDR2 FVKESK. This CDR3 is built from 16 residues. CDR3 region: CASSPPGTENTGELFF. CDR3 sequence (DNA): TGTGCCAGCAGCCCCCCGGGGACAGAAAACACCGGGGAGCTGTTTTTT.

A remark on this clonotype: A much larger clonotype is one base distant, so this may be a read error. The chain uses TRBV28 and TRBJ2-6; TRBD1 aligns across 7 bases. CDR1 is MDHEN and CDR2 is SYDVKM in the germline V gene. CDR3 length: 15 residues. Written as DNA, the CDR3 is TGTGTCACCATGGGACAGCGCTCTGGGGCCAACGTCCTGACTTTC. Its protein is CVTMGQRSGANVLTF.

For this clonotype: A single base separates this from a much larger clone, so it may be a read error. The chain links TRBV13 to TRBJ1-2; a weak D match, TRBD1 (6 bases). The CDR3 has 15 residues. Germline CDR1 is PRHDT and CDR2 is FYEKMQ (reference sequence). CDR3 in amino acids: CANSPGDKPYYGYTF. CDR3 coding DNA: TGTGCCAACAGCCCAGGGGACAAACCTTACTATGGCTACACCTTC.

The chain has TRBV7-9 and TRBJ2-2, with no clear D. Looked up from germline, CDR1 is SEHNR and CDR2 is FQNEAQ (reference sequence). V was trimmed by 3 bases and J by 0 bases, leaving 8 bases between them. The CDR3 contains 15 residues. CDR3 in DNA: TGTGCCAGCAGCTTTGTGGTGACGAACACCGGGGAGCTGTTTTTT. It is translated as CASSFVVTNTGELFF.

The table lists this clonotype with many counts. The V call is TRBV6-5, the J call TRBJ1-2; weak D call: TRBD1 (5 bases). The germline CDR1 and CDR2 sequences are MNHEY and SVGAGI. The CDR3 contains 17 residues. V lost 7 bases and J 5 bases, leaving 26 bases between the germline ends. CDR3 residues: CASKTWGSRASGYGYTF. The CDR3 nucleotides read TGTGCCAGCAAAACATGGGGGAGTAGGGCATCGGGGTATGGCTACACCTTC.

Here the CDR3 reads CASSLTGSTFF. CDR3 DNA sequence: TGTGCCAGCAGCCTAACAGGGTCCACTTTCTTT. This sequence joins TRBV11-2 and TRBJ1-1; weak D call: TRBD1 (6 bases). The CDR3 runs to 11 residues. V gave up 5 bases and J gave up 12 bases, with 13 bases separating them. Germline CDR1 SGHAT, CDR2 FQNNGV.

The chain couples TRBV29-1 to TRBJ2-3; 8 bases are shared with TRBD1. The J call is in doubt because the DNA end fits TRBJ1-5 better. Looked up from germline, CDR1 is SQVTM and CDR2 is ANQGSEA. The CDR3 loop spans 14 amino acids. CDR3 loop: CSVRDRTLADTQHF. The CDR3 DNA reads as TGCAGCGTTCGGGACAGGACCCTCGCAGATACGCAGCATTTT.

A note on this clonotype: The junction does not match germline at one end; this may be a read error. This chain links TRBV29-1 with TRBJ2-7; possibly TRBD2 for D (6 bases). This CDR3 is built from 11 residues. Germline CDR1 is SQVTM and CDR2 is ANQGSEA. The CDR3 is CSYRDSGEQYF. In DNA, the CDR3 is TGTAGCTATCGGGACTCGGGGGAGCAGTACTTC.

J is TRBJ2-3 and V is TRBV6-5; D could derive from TRBD1 or TRBD2 (5 bases each). There are 13 residues in the CDR3. Germline V gene lookup returns CDR1 MNHEY and CDR2 SVGAGI. Trimming took off 2 bases at V and 4 bases at J, with 7 bases between the two ends. CDR3 in DNA: TGTGCCAGCAGTTACAGAGGGGCAGATACGCAGTATTTT. It translates to CASSYRGADTQYF.

This chain uses TRBV2 with TRBJ2-2; TRBD2 matches at 7 bases. V dropped 6 bases and J dropped 6; count of bases not matched to a gene: 7. Germline lookup yields CDR1 SNHLY and CDR2 FYNNEI. The CDR3 totals 14 residues. This chain's CDR3 is CASRIPSGAGELFF. The CDR3, as DNA: TGTGCCAGCAGGATACCGAGCGGGGCCGGGGAGCTGTTTTTT.

This clonotype was observed a few times. A much more abundant neighbour one base away suggests this may be a read error. This CDR3 fails to terminate in the conserved phenylalanine or tryptophan, so it likely reflects a read error. The chain joins TRBV6-6 to TRBJ2-7; 10 bases match TRBD2. The CDR3 covers 15 residues. Per germline, CDR1 MNHNY and CDR2 SVGAGI (reference sequence). Trimming cost V 8 bases and J 0 bases; bases outside gene matches: 7. The CDR3 coding sequence is TGTGCCAGCGGAAATAGCGGGGGGAGCTCCTACGAGCAGTACCTC. Amino acids: CASGNSGGSSYEQYL.

The chain combines TRBV28 with TRBJ1-5, with 7 bases that match TRBD1. V was clipped by 8 bases and J by 0 bases; unmatched bases: 7. The germline gives CDR1 MDHEN, CDR2 SYDVKM. This CDR3 contains 15 residues. CDR3 sequence: CASGLRQGSNQPQHF. CDR3 coding DNA: TGTGCCAGCGGCCTTCGACAGGGTAGCAATCAGCCCCAGCATTTT.

This clonotype was seen repeatedly, ten times or more. The rearrangement joins TRBV10-3 to TRBJ2-4; D might be TRBD1 (6 bases). CDR1 and CDR2 (germline): ENHRY, SYGVKD. This CDR3 is 15 amino acids long. V was shortened by 2 bases and J by 8 bases, with 16 bases between the two germline ends. The CDR3 bases are TGTGCCATCAGTGAGGCTCAGGGGCAGAGGGACATTCAGTACTTC. Its protein product is CAISEAQGQRDIQYF.